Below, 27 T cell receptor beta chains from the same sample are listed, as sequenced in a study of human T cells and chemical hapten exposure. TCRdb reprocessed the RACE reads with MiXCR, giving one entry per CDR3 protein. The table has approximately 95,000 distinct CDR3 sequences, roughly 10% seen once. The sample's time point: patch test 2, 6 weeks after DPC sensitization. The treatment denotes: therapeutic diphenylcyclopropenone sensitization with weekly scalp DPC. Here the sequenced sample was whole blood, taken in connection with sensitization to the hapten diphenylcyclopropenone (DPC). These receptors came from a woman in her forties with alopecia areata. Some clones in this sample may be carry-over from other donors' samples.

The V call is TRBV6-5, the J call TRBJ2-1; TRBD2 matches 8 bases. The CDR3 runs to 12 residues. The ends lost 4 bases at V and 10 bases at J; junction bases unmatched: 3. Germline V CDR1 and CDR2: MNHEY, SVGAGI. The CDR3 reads CASSSGGVEQFF. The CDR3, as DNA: TGTGCCAGCAGTTCGGGGGGGGTCGAGCAGTTCTTC.

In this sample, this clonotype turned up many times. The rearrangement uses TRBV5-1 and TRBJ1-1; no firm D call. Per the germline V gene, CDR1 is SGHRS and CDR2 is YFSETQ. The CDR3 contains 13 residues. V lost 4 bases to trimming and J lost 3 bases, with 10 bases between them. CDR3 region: CASSMRSDTEAFF. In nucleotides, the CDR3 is TGCGCCAGCAGCATGAGGTCGGACACTGAAGCTTTCTTT.

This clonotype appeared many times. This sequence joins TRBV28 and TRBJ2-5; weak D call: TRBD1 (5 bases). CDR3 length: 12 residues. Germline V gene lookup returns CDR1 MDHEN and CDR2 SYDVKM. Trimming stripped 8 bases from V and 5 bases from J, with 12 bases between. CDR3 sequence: CASFRVSETQYF. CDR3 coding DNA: TGTGCCAGCTTCAGGGTATCCGAGACCCAGTACTTC.

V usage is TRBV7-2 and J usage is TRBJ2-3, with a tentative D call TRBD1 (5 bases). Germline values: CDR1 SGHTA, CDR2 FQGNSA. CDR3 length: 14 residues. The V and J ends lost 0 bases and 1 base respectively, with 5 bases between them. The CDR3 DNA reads TGTGCCAGCAGCTTAGCAGGGGGCACAGATACGCAGTATTTT. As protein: CASSLAGGTDTQYF.

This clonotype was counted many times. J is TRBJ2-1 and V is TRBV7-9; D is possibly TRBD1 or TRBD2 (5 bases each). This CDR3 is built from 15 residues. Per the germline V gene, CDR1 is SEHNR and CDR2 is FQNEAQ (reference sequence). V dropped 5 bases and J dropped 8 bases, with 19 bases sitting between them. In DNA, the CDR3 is TGTGCCAGCAGCCCCTCCGGGGCTCTCACGGATGAGCAGTTCTTC. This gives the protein CASSPSGALTDEQFF. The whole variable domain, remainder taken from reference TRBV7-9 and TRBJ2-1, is DTGVSQNPRHKITKRGQNVTFRCDPISEHNRLYWYRQTLGQGPEFLTYFQNEAQLEKSRLLSDRFSAERPKGSFSTLEIQRTEQGDSAMYLCASSPSGALTDEQFFGPGTRLTVL.

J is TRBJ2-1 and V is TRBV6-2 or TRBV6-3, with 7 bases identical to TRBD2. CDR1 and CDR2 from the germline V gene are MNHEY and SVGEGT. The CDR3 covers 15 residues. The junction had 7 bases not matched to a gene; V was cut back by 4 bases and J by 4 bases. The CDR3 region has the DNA TGTGCCAGCAGTTCATATCTAGCGGTATACAATGAGCAGTTCTTC. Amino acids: CASSSYLAVYNEQFF.

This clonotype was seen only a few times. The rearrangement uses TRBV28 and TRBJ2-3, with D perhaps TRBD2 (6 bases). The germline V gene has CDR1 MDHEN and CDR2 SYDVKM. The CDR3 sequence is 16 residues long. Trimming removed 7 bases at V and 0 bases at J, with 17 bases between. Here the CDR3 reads CASTLRLAPSTDTQYF. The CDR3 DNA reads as TGTGCCAGCACCCTAAGGCTAGCGCCTAGCACAGATACGCAGTATTTT.

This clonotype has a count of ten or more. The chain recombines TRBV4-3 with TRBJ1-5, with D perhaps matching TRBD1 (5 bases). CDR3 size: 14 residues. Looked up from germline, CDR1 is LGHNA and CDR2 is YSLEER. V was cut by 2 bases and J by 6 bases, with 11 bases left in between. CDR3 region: CASSQNGGSQPQHF. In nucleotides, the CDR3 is TGCGCCAGCAGCCAAAATGGGGGGTCTCAGCCCCAGCATTTT.

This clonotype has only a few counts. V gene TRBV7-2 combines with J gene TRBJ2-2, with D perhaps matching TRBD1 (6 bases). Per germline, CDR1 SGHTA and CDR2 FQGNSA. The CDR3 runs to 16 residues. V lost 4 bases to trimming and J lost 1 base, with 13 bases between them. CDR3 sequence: CASSSRDTRNTGELFF. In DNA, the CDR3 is TGTGCCAGCAGCTCTCGGGACACTCGGAACACCGGGGAGCTGTTTTTT.

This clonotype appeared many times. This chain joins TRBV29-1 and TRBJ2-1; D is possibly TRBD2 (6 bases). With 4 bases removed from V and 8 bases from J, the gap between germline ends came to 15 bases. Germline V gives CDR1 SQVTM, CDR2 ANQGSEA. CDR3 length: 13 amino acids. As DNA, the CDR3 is TGCAGCGTTGGGGGAGGTACCGAGTATGAGCAGTTCTTC. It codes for CSVGGGTEYEQFF.

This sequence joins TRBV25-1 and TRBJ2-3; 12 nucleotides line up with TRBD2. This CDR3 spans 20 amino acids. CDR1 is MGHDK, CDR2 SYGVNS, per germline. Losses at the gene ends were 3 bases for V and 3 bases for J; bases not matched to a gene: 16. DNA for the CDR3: TGTGCCAGCAGTGATCCTAGGGGACCCACTAGCGGGAGGAGGACAGATACGCAGTATTTT. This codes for CASSDPRGPTSGRRTDTQYF. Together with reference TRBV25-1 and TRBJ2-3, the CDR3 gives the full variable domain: EADIYQTPRYLVIGTGKKITLECSQTMGHDKMYWYQQDPGMELHLIHYSYGVNSTEKGDLSSESTVSRIRTEHFPLTLESARPSHTSQYLCASSDPRGPTSGRRTDTQYFGPGTRLTVL.

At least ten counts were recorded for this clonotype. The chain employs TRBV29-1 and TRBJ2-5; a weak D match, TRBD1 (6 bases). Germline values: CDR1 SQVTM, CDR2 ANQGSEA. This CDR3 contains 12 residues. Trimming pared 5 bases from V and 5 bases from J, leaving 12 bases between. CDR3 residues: CSVTPQGETQYF. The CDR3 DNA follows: TGCAGCGTTACCCCCCAGGGGGAGACCCAGTACTTC.

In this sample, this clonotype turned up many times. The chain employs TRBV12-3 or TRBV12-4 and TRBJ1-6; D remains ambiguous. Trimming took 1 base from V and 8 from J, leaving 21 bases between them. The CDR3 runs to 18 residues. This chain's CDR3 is CASSLVIPGWASDSPLHF. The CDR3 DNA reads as TGTGCCAGCAGTTTAGTAATCCCAGGCTGGGCCTCGGATTCACCCCTCCACTTT.

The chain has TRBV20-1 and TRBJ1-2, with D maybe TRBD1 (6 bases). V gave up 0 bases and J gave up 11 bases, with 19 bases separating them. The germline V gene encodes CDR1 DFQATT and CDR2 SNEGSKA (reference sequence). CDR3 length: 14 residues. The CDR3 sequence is CSARDRAGAPGYTF. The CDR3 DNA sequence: TGCAGTGCTAGAGATCGGGCAGGGGCTCCTGGGTACACCTTC.

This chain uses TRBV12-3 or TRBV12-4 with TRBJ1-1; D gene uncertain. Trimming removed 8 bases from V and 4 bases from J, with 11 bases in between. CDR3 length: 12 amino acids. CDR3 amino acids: CASADGSTEAFF. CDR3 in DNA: TGTGCCAGCGCAGACGGTTCCACTGAAGCTTTCTTT.

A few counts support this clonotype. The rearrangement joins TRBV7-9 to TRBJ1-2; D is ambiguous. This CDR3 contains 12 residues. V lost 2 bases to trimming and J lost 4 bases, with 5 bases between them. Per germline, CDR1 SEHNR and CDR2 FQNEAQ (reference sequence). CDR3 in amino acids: CASSLNPYGYTF. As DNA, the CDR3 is TGTGCCAGCAGCTTAAACCCCTATGGCTACACCTTC.

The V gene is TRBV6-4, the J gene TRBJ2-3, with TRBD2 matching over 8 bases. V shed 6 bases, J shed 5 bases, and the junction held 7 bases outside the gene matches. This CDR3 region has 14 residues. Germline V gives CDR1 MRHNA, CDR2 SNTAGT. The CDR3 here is CASSHGGGRDTQYF. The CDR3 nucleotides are TGTGCCAGCAGCCACGGGGGGGGAAGAGATACGCAGTATTTT.

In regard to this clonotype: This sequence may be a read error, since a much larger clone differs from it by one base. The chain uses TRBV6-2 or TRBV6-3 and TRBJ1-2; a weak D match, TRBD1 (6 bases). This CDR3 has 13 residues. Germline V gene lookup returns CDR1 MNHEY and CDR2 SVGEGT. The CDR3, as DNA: TGTGCCAGCAGTTCATCAGGGGACTATAGCTACACCTTC. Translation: CASSSSGDYSYTF.

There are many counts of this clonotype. The CDR3: CASSRSGQGIYEQYF. The CDR3 coding sequence is TGTGCCAGCTCGCGTTCCGGACAGGGTATCTACGAGCAGTACTTC. The chain has TRBV18 and TRBJ2-7, with TRBD1 identical over 8 bases. There are 15 residues in the CDR3. In germline, CDR1 is KGHSH, CDR2 LQKENI. V was pared by 6 bases and J by 3 bases, with 10 bases of the junction left unmatched.

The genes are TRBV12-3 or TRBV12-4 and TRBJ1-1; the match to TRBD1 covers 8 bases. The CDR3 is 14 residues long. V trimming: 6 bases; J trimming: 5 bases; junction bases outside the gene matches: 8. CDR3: CASSAGGARTEAFF. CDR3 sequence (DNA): TGTGCCAGCAGCGCAGGGGGCGCGAGGACTGAAGCTTTCTTT.

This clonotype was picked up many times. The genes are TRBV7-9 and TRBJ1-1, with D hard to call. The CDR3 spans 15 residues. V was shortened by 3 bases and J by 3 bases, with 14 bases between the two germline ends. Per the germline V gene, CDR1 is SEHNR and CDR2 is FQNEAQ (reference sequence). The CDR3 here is CASSFRPFLDTEAFF. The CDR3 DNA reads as TGTGCCAGCAGCTTCCGCCCCTTCCTTGACACTGAAGCTTTCTTT.

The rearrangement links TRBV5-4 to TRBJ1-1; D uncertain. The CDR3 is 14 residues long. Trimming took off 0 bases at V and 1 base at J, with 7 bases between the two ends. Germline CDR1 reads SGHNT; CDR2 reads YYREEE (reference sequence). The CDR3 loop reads CASSLAPPNTEAFF. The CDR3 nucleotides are TGTGCCAGCAGCTTGGCCCCTCCGAACACTGAAGCTTTCTTT.

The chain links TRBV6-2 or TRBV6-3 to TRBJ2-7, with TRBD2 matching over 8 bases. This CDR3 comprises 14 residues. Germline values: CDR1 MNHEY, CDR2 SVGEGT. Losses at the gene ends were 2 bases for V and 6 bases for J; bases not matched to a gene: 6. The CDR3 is CASSYAGGGLEQYF. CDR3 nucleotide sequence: TGTGCCAGCAGTTACGCCGGGGGGGGACTCGAGCAGTACTTC.

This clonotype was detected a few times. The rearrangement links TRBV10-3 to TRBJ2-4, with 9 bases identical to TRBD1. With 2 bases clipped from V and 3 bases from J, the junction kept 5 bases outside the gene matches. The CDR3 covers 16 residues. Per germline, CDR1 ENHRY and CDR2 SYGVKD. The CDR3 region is CAISERGQGSKNIQYF. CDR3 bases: TGTGCCATCAGTGAGCGGGGACAGGGAAGCAAAAACATTCAGTACTTC.

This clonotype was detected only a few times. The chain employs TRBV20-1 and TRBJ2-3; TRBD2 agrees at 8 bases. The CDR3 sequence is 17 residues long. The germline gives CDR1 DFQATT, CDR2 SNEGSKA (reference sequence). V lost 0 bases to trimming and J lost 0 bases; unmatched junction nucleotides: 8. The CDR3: CSARDQFTSGSTDTQYF. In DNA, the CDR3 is TGCAGTGCTAGAGACCAGTTTACTAGCGGAAGCACAGATACGCAGTATTTT.

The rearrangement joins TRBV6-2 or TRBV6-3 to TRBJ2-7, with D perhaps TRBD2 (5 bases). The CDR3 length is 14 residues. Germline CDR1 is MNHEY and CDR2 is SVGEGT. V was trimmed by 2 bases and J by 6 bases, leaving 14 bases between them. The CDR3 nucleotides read TGTGCCAGCAGTTACGGTCCTAGCCGGGGCGAGCAGTACTTC. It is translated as CASSYGPSRGEQYF.

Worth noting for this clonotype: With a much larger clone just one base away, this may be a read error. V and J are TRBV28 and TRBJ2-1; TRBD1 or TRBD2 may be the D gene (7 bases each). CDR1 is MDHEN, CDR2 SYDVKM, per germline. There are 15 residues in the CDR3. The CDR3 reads CASGFLQGGLDEQFF. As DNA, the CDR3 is TGTGCCAGCGGTTTTCTGCAGGGGGGGTTGGATGAGCAGTTCTTC.